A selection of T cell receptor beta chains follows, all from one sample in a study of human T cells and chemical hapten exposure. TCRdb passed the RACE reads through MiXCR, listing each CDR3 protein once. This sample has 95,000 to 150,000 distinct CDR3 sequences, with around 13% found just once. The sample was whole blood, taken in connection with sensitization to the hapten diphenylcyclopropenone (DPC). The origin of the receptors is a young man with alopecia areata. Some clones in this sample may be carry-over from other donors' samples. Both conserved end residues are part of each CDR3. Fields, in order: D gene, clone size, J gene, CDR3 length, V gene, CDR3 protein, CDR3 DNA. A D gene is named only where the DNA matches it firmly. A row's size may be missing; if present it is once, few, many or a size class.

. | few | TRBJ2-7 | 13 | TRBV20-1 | CSAKNTGTYEQYF | TGCAGTGCTAAGAATACAGGGACCTACGAGCAGTACTTC
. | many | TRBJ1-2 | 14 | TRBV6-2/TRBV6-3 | CASSSDRNNYGYTF | TGTGCCAGCAGTTCTGACAGGAATAACTATGGCTACACCTTC
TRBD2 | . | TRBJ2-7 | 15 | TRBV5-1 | CASRPGLAGDYEQYF | TGCGCCAGCAGACCCGGACTAGCGGGGGATTACGAGCAGTACTTC
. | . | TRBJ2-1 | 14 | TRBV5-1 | CASSPLVAYNEQFF | TGCGCCAGCAGCCCTTTAGTGGCCTACAATGAGCAGTTCTTC
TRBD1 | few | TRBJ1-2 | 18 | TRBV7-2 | CASSWLTDRGRTDYGYTF | TGTGCCAGCAGCTGGTTGACGGACAGGGGGCGGACGGACTATGGCTACACCTTC
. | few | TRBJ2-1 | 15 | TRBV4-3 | CASSQDMGGRGEQFF | TGCGCCAGCAGCCAAGATATGGGGGGCCGGGGTGAGCAGTTCTTC
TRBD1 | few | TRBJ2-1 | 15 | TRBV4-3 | CASSQAGGFYNEQFF | TGCGCCAGCAGCCAAGCAGGGGGCTTTTACAATGAGCAGTTCTTC
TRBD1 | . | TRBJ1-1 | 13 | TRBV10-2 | CASGDRDTTEAFF | TGCGCCAGCGGGGACAGAGATACTACTGAAGCTTTCTTT
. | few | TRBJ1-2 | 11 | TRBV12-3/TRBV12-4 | CASSFGSGYTF | TGTGCCAGCAGTTTCGGGTCTGGCTACACCTTC
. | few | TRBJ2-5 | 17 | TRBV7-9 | CASSLSPRGFLHETQYF | TGTGCCAGCAGCTTATCCCCTCGGGGCTTCCTCCATGAGACCCAGTACTTC
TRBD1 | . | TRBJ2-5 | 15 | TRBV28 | CASNSHQGVTETQYF | TGTGCCAGCAACTCACATCAGGGGGTCACCGAGACCCAGTACTTC